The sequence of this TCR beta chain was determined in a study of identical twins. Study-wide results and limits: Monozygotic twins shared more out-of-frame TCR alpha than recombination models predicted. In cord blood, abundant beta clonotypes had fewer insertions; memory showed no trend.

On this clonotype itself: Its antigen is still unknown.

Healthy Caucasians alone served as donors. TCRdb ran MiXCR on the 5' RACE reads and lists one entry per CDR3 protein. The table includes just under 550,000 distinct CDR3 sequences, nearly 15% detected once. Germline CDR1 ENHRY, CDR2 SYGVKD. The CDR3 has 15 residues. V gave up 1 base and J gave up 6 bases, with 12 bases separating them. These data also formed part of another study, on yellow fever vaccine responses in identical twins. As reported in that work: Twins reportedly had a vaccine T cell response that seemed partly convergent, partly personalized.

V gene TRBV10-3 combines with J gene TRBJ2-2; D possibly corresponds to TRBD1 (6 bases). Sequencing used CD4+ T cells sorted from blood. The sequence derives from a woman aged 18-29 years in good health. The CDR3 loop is CAISELTGMAGELFF. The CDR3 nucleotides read TGTGCCATCAGTGAGTTAACAGGGATGGCCGGGGAGCTGTTTTTT.